The present entry profiles one T cell receptor beta chain with its context. The data are from a study of shared T cell receptors in the human thymus. CDR1 is SQVTM and CDR2 is ANQGSEA in the germline V gene. This CDR3 has 16 amino acids. Trimming took 4 bases from V and 0 from J; bases not matched to a gene: 6. The table came from immunoSEQ multiplex PCR; TCRdb's copy has only in-frame clones and leaves some out. The sample lists hundreds of thousands of clones, more than 75% occurring once. These data were likewise used in another study, on human thymus T cells. That source notes: The source of the thymus tissue was resections taken during corrective heart surgery. Gene usage (both V and J) appeared biased in thymic and blood repertoires. Related research reported highly overlapping thymic repertoires among unrelated individuals.

The sequenced sample was thymocytes. This clonotype was obtained from a boy under two years old with a congenital heart defect. The J gene is TRBJ2-3, the V gene TRBV29-1; TRBD2 aligns across 11 bases. Written as DNA, the CDR3 is TGCAGCGTTGGGGGACTAGCGGAGGGGAGCACAGATACGCAGTATTTT. Protein product: CSVGGLAEGSTDTQYF.